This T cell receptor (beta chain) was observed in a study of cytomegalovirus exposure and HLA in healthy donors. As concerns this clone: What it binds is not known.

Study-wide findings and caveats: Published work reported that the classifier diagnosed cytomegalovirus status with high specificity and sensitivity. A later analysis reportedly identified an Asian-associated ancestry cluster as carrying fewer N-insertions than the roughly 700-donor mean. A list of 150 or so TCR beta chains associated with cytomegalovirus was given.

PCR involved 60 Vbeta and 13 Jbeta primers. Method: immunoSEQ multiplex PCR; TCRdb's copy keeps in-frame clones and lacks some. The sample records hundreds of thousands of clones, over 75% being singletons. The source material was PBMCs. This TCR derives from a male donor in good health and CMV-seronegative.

CDR3 protein: CASSPAQAYEQYF. DNA for the CDR3: TGTGCCAGCAGCCCCGCCCAGGCGTACGAGCAGTACTTC. V gene TRBV4-2 combines with J gene TRBJ2-7; D unresolved. CDR1 and CDR2 from the germline V gene are LGHNA and YNFKEQ. This CDR3 is 13 amino acids long. Trimming removed 4 bases at V and 4 bases at J, with 11 bases between.